The text below deals with one TCR beta chain. The antigen this receptor binds is unknown. Qualities for individual bases were not recorded, and no much larger clone is one base off. The data were obtained in a study of blood T cell repertoires in COVID-19 (dated by TCRdb to 2018 to 2021). Notes on the research overall: The collaborator samples originated in the United States, Italy and Spain and spanned the acute and convalescent phases of COVID-19. Nearly every sample came with metadata listing a de-identified subject ID, COVID-19 status, age in years and sex. The repertoires were released in a freely available public database intended as a resource for research on the immune response to SARS-CoV-2. Samples were obtained from the ongoing ImmuneRACE study (first 160 participants) and from about 1,300 subjects provided by 6 global collaborators. Where available, HLA class I and class II types were obtained from metadata supplied by the sample provider rather than from assay-based typing. The prospective study material was composed of cDNA or gDNA derived from T cells, B-cell-depleted T cells, or PBMCs. Subjects who had been exposed to COVID-19, were actively infected with it, or had recovered from it provided the deeply sampled blood TCRbeta repertoires that made up the dataset.

The collaborating institutions used their own protocols to collect whole blood in K2EDTA tubes. For TCRbeta analysis, collaborator samples were shipped as frozen whole blood, as isolated PBMCs, or as DNA extracted from either sample type. Trimmed from V: 4 bases; trimmed from J: 2 bases; junction bases lacking a gene match: 5. The CDR3 measures 14 amino acids from cysteine to phenylalanine. Left in the record is the CDR3 DNA by itself, 42 bases read in frame from the first base. CDR1 and CDR2 (SGHAT, FQDESV) derive from the germline V gene (reference sequence). TCRbeta CDR3 regions were amplified from genomic DNA by means of the immunoSEQ Assay, a bias-controlled multiplex PCR. As for the authors' bioinformatics: Within the assay, amplification of reference gene primers was used to estimate how many nucleated cells each sample contained. Sequence reads were collapsed and filtered to measure the absolute abundance of every unique TCRbeta CDR3 rearrangement. For each sample, productive Simpson clonality was calculated by taking the square root of Simpson's diversity index across productive rearrangements. The table was pulled from immuneACCESS by TCRdb, which kept in-frame rearrangements only. Such tables lose some clones; where checked, under half of the loss comes from unresolved V genes, and the rest has no known cause. V and J calls and clone size are as listed in that table; D and trimming were resolved from the DNA. The sample profile shows roughly 68,000 clones; over 75% of them were found once. The top ten constitute 6% to 7% of the sample.

General findings and caveats noted by the study authors: The amount of clinical and demographic metadata varied by source and participant and was provided uncurated.

Sequenced: peripheral blood. The clonotype comes from a man aged 45-60 years with active COVID-19. The chain is encoded by TRBV11-1 joined to TRBJ2-7; 7 central nucleotides agree with TRBD2. Here is the DNA: TGTGCCAGCAGCTACCAGCGGGGACCCTACGAGCAGTACTTC. Translated, it reads CASSYQRGPYEQYF.